This T cell receptor (beta chain) derives from a study of CD4+ T cells in melanoma. Profiled with immunoSEQ multiplex PCR; TCRdb holds only in-frame clones, not every one. The table has about 13,000 clones, 68% seen once; the top ten hold over 15%. Concerning this clone: Its specificity is not known.

CDR1 is SNHLY and CDR2 is FYNNEI in the germline V gene. Trimming cost V 2 bases and J 18 bases, with 14 bases left between them. This CDR3 has 12 residues. Whole-study results and caveats: Diverse differentiation states were reported for melanoma neoantigen-specific CD4+ T cells. A reported correlation linked neoantigen-specific CD4+ T cells to CD8+, macrophage and B cell function.

The specimen sequenced was cells from a culture (not recorded whether cultured in vitro). This sequence was found in a human donor with melanoma. The chain employs TRBV2 and TRBJ1-6; a weak D match, TRBD1 (6 bases). This CDR3 reads CASSESRRDNHF. DNA for the CDR3: TGTGCCAGCAGTGAATCGCGGAGGGACAACCACTTT.